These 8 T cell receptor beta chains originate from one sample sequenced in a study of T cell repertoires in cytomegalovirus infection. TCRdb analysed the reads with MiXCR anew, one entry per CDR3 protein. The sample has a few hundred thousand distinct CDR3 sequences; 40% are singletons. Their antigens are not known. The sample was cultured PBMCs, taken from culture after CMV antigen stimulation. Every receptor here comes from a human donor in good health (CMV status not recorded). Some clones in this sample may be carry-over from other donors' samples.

CDR3 nucleotides: TGTGCCAGCAGCTTGCGGCTGGGGAACTATGGCTACACCTTC. This sequence encodes CASSLRLGNYGYTF. The rearrangement uses TRBV5-4 and TRBJ1-2, with no clear D. CDR3 size: 14 residues. Germline CDR1 is SGHNT and CDR2 is YYREEE (reference sequence). With 1 base removed from V and 2 bases from J, the gap between germline ends came to 9 bases. Complete variable domain (other parts from reference TRBV5-4 and TRBJ1-2): ETGVTQSPTHLIKTRGQQVTLRCSSQSGHNTVSWYQQALGQGPQFIFQYYREEENGRGNFPPRFSGLQFPNYSSELNVNALELDDSALYLCASSLRLGNYGYTFGSGTRLTVV.

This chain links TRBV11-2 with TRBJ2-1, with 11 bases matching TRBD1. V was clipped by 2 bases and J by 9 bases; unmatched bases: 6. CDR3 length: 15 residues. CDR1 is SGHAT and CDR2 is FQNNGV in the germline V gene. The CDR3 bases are TGTGCCAGCAGCTTATGGGGACAGGGGGTGGGTGAGCAGTTCTTC. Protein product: CASSLWGQGVGEQFF.

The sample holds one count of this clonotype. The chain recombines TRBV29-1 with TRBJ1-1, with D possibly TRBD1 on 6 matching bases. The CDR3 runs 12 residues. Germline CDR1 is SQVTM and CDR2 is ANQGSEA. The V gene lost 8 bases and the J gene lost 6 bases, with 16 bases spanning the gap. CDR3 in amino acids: CSIHGGAPEAFF. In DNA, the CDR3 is TGCAGCATCCACGGGGGGGCCCCTGAAGCTTTCTTT.

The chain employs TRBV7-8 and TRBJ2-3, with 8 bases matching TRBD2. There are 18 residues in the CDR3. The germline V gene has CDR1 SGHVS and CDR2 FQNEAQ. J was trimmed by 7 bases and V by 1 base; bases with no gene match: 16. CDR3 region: CASSLDPSGRGSGNTQYF. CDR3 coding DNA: TGTGCCAGCAGCTTAGATCCGAGCGGGAGAGGGAGTGGTAATACGCAGTATTTT.

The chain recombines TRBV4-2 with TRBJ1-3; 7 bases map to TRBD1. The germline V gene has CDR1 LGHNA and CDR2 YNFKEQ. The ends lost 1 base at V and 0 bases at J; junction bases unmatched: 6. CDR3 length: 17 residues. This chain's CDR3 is CASSQGLQGYSGNTIYF. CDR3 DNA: TGTGCCAGCAGCCAAGGGCTACAGGGGTACTCTGGAAACACCATATATTTT.

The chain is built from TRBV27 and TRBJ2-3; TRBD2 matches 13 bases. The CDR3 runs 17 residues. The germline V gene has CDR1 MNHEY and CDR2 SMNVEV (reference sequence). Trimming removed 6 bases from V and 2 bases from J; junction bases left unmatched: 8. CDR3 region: CASSPPGTSGDTDTQYF. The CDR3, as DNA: TGTGCCAGCAGCCCCCCGGGGACTAGCGGGGACACAGATACGCAGTATTTT.

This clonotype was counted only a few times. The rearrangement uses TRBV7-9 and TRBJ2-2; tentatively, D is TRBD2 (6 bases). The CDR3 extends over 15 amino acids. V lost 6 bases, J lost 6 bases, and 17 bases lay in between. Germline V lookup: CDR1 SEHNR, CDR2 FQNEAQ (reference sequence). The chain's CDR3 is CASRPGLERAGELFF. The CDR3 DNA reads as TGTGCCAGCAGACCGGGACTTGAGCGAGCCGGGGAGCTGTTTTTT.

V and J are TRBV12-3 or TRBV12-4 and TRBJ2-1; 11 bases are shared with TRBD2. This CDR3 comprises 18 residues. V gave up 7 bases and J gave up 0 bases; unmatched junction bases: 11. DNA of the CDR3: TGTGCCAGCACCACCGGGACTAGCGGTAAGAGCTCCTACAATGAGCAGTTCTTC. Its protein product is CASTTGTSGKSSYNEQFF.